The 10 T cell receptor beta chains given below trace back to one sample, sequenced in a study of blood T cell repertoires in COVID-19 (TCRdb year 2020). The receptor library was made with the immunoSEQ multiplex PCR assay. TCRdb mirrors the immuneACCESS table, restricted to in-frame sequences. Some clones are absent from its copies; in checked studies, under half trace to an unresolved V gene, and the reason for the others is unknown. The sample contains some 37,000 clones, around 85% of them found a single time. The ten largest account for approximately 30% of the sample. The sequenced material came from peripheral blood. These receptors were obtained from an elderly man with active or convalescent COVID-19.

V and J are TRBV30 and TRBJ2-6, with D perhaps matching TRBD1 (6 bases). V lost 0 bases and J lost 0, with 12 bases in between. In germline, CDR1 is GTSNPN, CDR2 SVGIG (reference sequence). This CDR3 contains 17 residues. The CDR3 region is CAWSVNRVPSGANVLTF. The CDR3 bases are TGTGCCTGGAGTGTTAACAGGGTCCCCTCTGGGGCCAACGTCCTGACTTTC.

The rearrangement joins TRBV7-3 to TRBJ2-5; D gene unclear. The V gene lost 5 bases and the J gene lost 5 bases, with 12 bases spanning the gap. Germline V lookup: CDR1 SGHTA, CDR2 FQGTGA. The CDR3 has 13 residues. This chain's CDR3 is CASSPGPRETQYF. The CDR3, as DNA: TGTGCCAGCAGCCCCGGTCCTCGGGAGACCCAGTACTTC. Looking up the rest from reference TRBV7-3 and TRBJ2-5 gives the full variable domain: GAGVSQTPSNKVTEKGKYVELRCDPISGHTALYWYRQSLGQGPEFLIYFQGTGAADDSGLPNDRFFAVRPEGSVSTLKIQRTERGDSAVYLCASSPGPRETQYFGPGTRLLVL.

This clone was recorded a few times. V is TRBV9 and J is TRBJ2-1; TRBD2 matches 11 bases. Germline loops: CDR1 SGDLS, CDR2 YYNGEE. J lost 9 bases, V lost 4 bases, and 6 bases had no gene match. The CDR3 totals 14 residues. CDR3 DNA: TGTGCCAGCAGCATTAGCGGGGGGGCGAGTGAGCAGTTCTTC. Protein product: CASSISGGASEQFF. Variable domain in full (rest from reference TRBV9 and TRBJ2-1): DSGVTQTPKHLITATGQRVTLRCSPRSGDLSVYWYQQSLDQGLQFLIQYYNGEERAKGNILERFSAQQFPDLHSELNLSSLELGDSALYFCASSISGGASEQFFGPGTRLTVL.

This clone was counted only a few times. The chain is built from TRBV19 and TRBJ1-6; 10 bases are shared with TRBD1. The CDR3 is made up of 16 amino acids. CDR1 LNHDA and CDR2 SQIVND come from the germline V gene (reference sequence). Trimming removed 1 base from V and 7 bases from J; junction bases left unmatched: 4. The CDR3 coding sequence is TGTGCCAGTAGTATAGGGGGACAGGGGCGGAATTCACCCCTCCACTTT. Translating gives CASSIGGQGRNSPLHF.

This clone was counted a single time. V is TRBV3-1 (or the pseudogene TRBV3-2) and J is TRBJ1-6, with D maybe TRBD1 (5 bases). The CDR3 contains 16 residues. The V and J ends lost 8 bases and 0 bases respectively, with 14 bases between them. Per germline, CDR1 LGHDT and CDR2 YNNKEL (reference sequence). CDR3 sequence: CASSRTRSSYNSPLHF. In nucleotides, the CDR3 is TGTGCCAGCTCTAGGACACGATCCTCCTATAATTCACCCCTCCACTTT.

The V call is TRBV18, the J call TRBJ2-2; D gene unclear. Germline lookup yields CDR1 KGHSH and CDR2 LQKENI. The CDR3 consists of 13 residues. V was cut by 3 bases and J by 6 bases, with 8 bases left in between. In nucleotides, the CDR3 is TGTGCCAGCTCACCTAGTTTGGCCGGGGAGCTGTTTTTT. This translates into CASSPSLAGELFF. Combining the CDR3 with reference TRBV18 and TRBJ2-2 gives the whole variable domain NAGVMQNPRHLVRRRGQEARLRCSPMKGHSHVYWYRQLPEEGLKFMVYLQKENIIDESGMPKERFSAEFPKEGPSILRIQQVVRGDSAAYFCASSPSLAGELFFGEGSRLTVL.

This chain connects TRBV3-1 (or the pseudogene TRBV3-2) to TRBJ2-5; TRBD2 matches at 7 bases. Trimming took 4 bases from V and 0 from J; bases not matched to a gene: 2. The CDR3 is 14 amino acids. CDR1 and CDR2 (germline): LGHDT, YNNKEL (reference sequence). This CDR3 reads CASSLGGYQETQYF. The CDR3 DNA follows: TGTGCCAGCAGCCTGGGGGGGTACCAAGAGACCCAGTACTTC.

This clone was recorded once. The gene calls are TRBV27 and TRBJ2-7, with D perhaps TRBD2 (5 bases). The V end was cut by 7 bases, the J end by 0 bases, with 16 bases between. Germline V gene lookup returns CDR1 MNHEY and CDR2 SMNVEV (reference sequence). The CDR3 spans 15 residues. CDR3 amino acids: CASTFRSGSSYEQYF. The CDR3 nucleotides are TGTGCCAGCACCTTCCGGTCGGGGAGCTCCTACGAGCAGTACTTC.

The genes are TRBV6-2 or TRBV6-3 and TRBJ1-2, with 8 bases identical to TRBD1. V was pared by 4 bases and J by 7 bases, with 11 bases of the junction left unmatched. Germline V lookup: CDR1 MNHEY, CDR2 SVGEGT. The CDR3 has 15 amino acids. The CDR3 spells CASSSRDRRGRGYTF. CDR3 DNA: TGTGCCAGCAGTTCCAGGGACAGGCGCGGGCGTGGCTACACCTTC.

V is TRBV7-8 and J is TRBJ1-4; 7 bases map to TRBD1. Germline V gives CDR1 SGHVS, CDR2 FQNEAQ. Losses at the gene ends were 5 bases for V and 8 bases for J; bases not matched to a gene: 20. This CDR3 spans 18 amino acids. The CDR3 protein is CASSNPNQDRENREKLFF. The DNA of the CDR3 is TGTGCCAGCAGCAACCCTAACCAAGACAGGGAGAACCGAGAAAAACTGTTTTTT.